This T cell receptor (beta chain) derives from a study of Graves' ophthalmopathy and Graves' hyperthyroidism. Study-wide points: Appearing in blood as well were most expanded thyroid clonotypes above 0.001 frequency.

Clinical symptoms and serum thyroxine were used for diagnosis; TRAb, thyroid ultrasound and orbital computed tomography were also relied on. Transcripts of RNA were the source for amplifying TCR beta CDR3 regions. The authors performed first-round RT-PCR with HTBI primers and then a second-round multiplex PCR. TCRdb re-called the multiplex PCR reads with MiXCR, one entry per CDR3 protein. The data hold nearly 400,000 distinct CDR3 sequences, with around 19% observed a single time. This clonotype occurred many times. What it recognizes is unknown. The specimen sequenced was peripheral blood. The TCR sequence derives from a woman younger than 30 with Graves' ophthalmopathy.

In DNA form, the CDR3 reads TGTGCCAGCAGTACAGACAGGGACACTGAAGCTTTCTTT. This encodes CASSTDRDTEAFF. The rearrangement uses TRBV6-5 and TRBJ1-1; 7 bases agree with TRBD1. CDR1 and CDR2 (germline): MNHEY, SVGAGI. CDR3 length: 13 residues. V shed 5 bases, J shed 3 bases, and the junction held 3 bases outside the gene matches.